This paragraph covers one T cell receptor beta chain sequence. Its antigen is undetermined. This record belongs to a study of cytomegalovirus exposure and HLA in healthy donors. The CDR3 runs to 13 residues. Between the trimmed V and J ends, which lost 7 bases and 1 base, there was a span of 10 bases. Germline CDR1 and CDR2: SGHDN and FVKESK. Notes on the study in general: Cytomegalovirus-associated status was assigned to approximately 160 TCR beta chains. Across donors, sequencing depth was assumed by presence/absence analyses to be roughly uniform.

PCR was performed using 60 Vbeta and 13 Jbeta primers. Authors' processing steps: In a later analysis, of roughly 83 million unique beta chains, some 10 million appeared in at least two donors. The method was immunoSEQ multiplex PCR; TCRdb's version includes in-frame clones alone and lacks a portion of them. Clonal size and the V and J genes are those of that table, whereas D and trimming came from the DNA. The sample includes approximately 140,000 clones, 80% to 85% of them seen just once. The sample taken for sequencing was PBMCs. The receptor comes from a male donor in good health and CMV-seropositive. This chain joins TRBV14 and TRBJ1-1; perhaps TRBD1 as D (5 bases). The DNA of the CDR3 is TGTGCCAGCACTCATACAGGGAACACTGAAGCTTTCTTT. Its translation is CASTHTGNTEAFF.